Following are 8 T cell receptor beta chains from one sample sequenced in a study of shared clonotypes between healthy human individuals. Data came from immunoSEQ multiplex PCR; TCRdb stores just in-frame clones and leaves some out. The sample records some 630,000 clones, 95% to 97% being singletons. The naive CD8 population came from CD45RO-negative cells selected for CCR7, without terminally differentiated effector memory CD45RA+ cells. Sequences were obtained from naive CD8+ T cells sorted from blood. These receptor sequences come from a woman in her thirties in good health.

The rearrangement joins TRBV19 to TRBJ2-2; D gene ambiguous. Germline values: CDR1 LNHDA, CDR2 SQIVND (reference sequence). V was clipped by 3 bases and J by 9 bases, with 8 bases between them. The CDR3 is 12 residues long. CDR3 amino acids: CASSISSRELFF. The DNA of the CDR3 is TGTGCCAGTAGTATTTCTTCCCGGGAGCTGTTTTTT.

V usage is TRBV11-2 and J usage is TRBJ2-7; TRBD1 matches 7 bases. There are 16 residues in the CDR3. Germline values: CDR1 SGHAT, CDR2 FQNNGV. The J segment lost 2 bases and the V segment lost 4 bases, leaving 11 bases of the junction unmatched. The CDR3 sequence is CASSSSPGQIAYEQYF. As DNA, the CDR3 is TGTGCCAGCAGCTCTAGCCCGGGACAGATAGCCTACGAGCAGTACTTC.

J is TRBJ2-2 and V is TRBV5-1; possible D gene TRBD2, 6 bases. CDR1 is SGHRS, CDR2 YFSETQ, per germline. The CDR3 runs to 16 residues. V was pared by 0 bases and J by 1 base, with 10 bases between. Written as DNA, the CDR3 is TGCGCCAGCAGCTTGGTTCCGCGGGAGAACACCGGGGAGCTGTTTTTT. Its protein product is CASSLVPRENTGELFF.

The chain has TRBV27 and TRBJ1-6; 9 bases line up with TRBD1. The trim removed 5 bases at V and 11 bases at J, leaving 7 bases unmatched. The CDR3 is 14 amino acids. The germline V gene has CDR1 MNHEY and CDR2 SMNVEV (reference sequence). CDR3: CASSPTGGRAPLHF. The CDR3 coding sequence is TGTGCCAGCAGTCCGACAGGGGGTCGGGCACCCCTCCACTTT.

The rearrangement links TRBV28 to TRBJ2-3, with 10 bases fitting TRBD1. Germline loops: CDR1 MDHEN, CDR2 SYDVKM. This CDR3 contains 15 residues. The trim removed 6 bases at V and 5 bases at J, leaving 8 bases unmatched. For the CDR3, the DNA is TGTGCCAGCAGCCTGACAGGGGGCCGGGGAGATACGCAGTATTTT. Amino acids: CASSLTGGRGDTQYF.

Notes on this clone: The same CDR3 arises from other DNA sequences in this sample as well. The chain has TRBV28 and TRBJ1-1; no definite D call. The germline V gene encodes CDR1 MDHEN and CDR2 SYDVKM. The CDR3 has 13 residues. With 3 bases removed from V and 2 bases from J, the gap between germline ends came to 7 bases. The CDR3 DNA follows: TGTGCCAGCAGTTTCCAAGGAAACACTGAAGCTTTCTTT. Its protein product is CASSFQGNTEAFF.

This sequence joins TRBV12-2 and TRBJ2-2; TRBD2 reflects the table's D call only, with no check against the DNA. TRBV12-2 is termed a pseudogene. The CDR3 is made up of 12 amino acids. CDR3: CASRSVDGELFF. The CDR3 region has the DNA TGTGCAAGTCGCTCGGTTGACGGGGAGCTGTTTTTT.

For the CDR3, the DNA is TGCGCCAGCAGCCAAGGCTTCCGGGGGCCTCTCTACAATGAGCAGTTCTTC. Translating it yields CASSQGFRGPLYNEQFF. The chain carries TRBV4-1 and TRBJ2-1; D might be TRBD1 or TRBD2, each matching 6 bases. The CDR3 extends over 17 amino acids. V shed 1 base and J shed 3 bases, with 16 bases lying between them. CDR1 MGHRA and CDR2 YSYEKL come from the germline V gene.